This passage covers 25 T cell receptor beta chains from one sample sequenced in a study of blood T cell repertoires in COVID-19. Sequencing used immunoSEQ multiplex PCR; TCRdb keeps in-frame clones, though not all of them. Of more than 100,000 clones in the sample, over 80% are singletons; the top ten hold less than 30%. Sequencing was done on a sample of peripheral blood. These receptor sequences come from a woman aged 65 to 85 with acute or convalescent COVID-19.

The genes are TRBV2 and TRBJ1-5; D is uncertain. With 6 bases removed from V and 0 bases from J, the gap between germline ends came to 9 bases. This CDR3 spans 14 amino acids. Germline-derived CDR1 and CDR2 are SNHLY and FYNNEI. CDR3 in amino acids: CASSRSYSNQPQHF. In nucleotides, the CDR3 is TGTGCCAGCAGCAGAAGTTATAGCAATCAGCCCCAGCATTTT. Filled out from reference TRBV2 and TRBJ1-5, the complete variable domain reads EPEVTQTPSHQVTQMGQEVILRCVPISNHLYFYWYRQILGQKVEFLVSFYNNEISEKSEIFDDQFSVERPDGSNFTLKIRSTKLEDSAMYFCASSRSYSNQPQHFGDGTRLSIL.

The CDR3 loop reads CASSLGADSAGNTIYF. DNA of the CDR3: TGTGCCAGCAGTTTGGGGGCGGATTCTGCTGGAAACACCATATATTTT. The gene calls are TRBV28 and TRBJ1-3, with D maybe TRBD1 (6 bases). Germline CDR1 is MDHEN and CDR2 is SYDVKM. With 3 bases removed from V and 2 bases from J, the gap between germline ends came to 14 bases. The CDR3 covers 16 residues.

The chain recombines TRBV5-6 with TRBJ1-5; 9 bases agree with TRBD1. The CDR3 is made up of 16 amino acids. J lost 6 bases, V lost 1 base, and 8 bases had no gene match. Per germline, CDR1 SGHDT and CDR2 YYEEEE. The CDR3 region is CASSLMGQGRIQPQHF. DNA of the CDR3: TGTGCCAGCAGCTTGATGGGACAGGGTCGGATTCAGCCCCAGCATTTT.

On this clone: Mismatch with germline at one junction end may stem from a read error. This sequence joins TRBV29-1 and TRBJ2-5; the D gene is possibly TRBD1 (6 bases). The CDR3 runs to 12 residues. Looked up from germline, CDR1 is SQVTM and CDR2 is ANQGSEA. CDR3 sequence reads: CSTPEDRESQYF. Here the CDR3 DNA reads TGCAGCACCCCCGAGGACAGAGAGTCCCAGTACTTC.

This clone was counted between two and nine times. The gene calls are TRBV6-2 or TRBV6-3 and TRBJ1-2; no firm D call. Per the germline V gene, CDR1 is MNHEY and CDR2 is SVGEGT. The CDR3 length is 11 residues. Trimming pared 4 bases from V and 7 bases from J, leaving 7 bases between. Here the CDR3 DNA reads TGTGCCAGCAGTTTCGTCGGTGGCTACACCTTC. Protein: CASSFVGGYTF.

This clone was observed a handful of times. The V and J genes are TRBV24-1 and TRBJ1-2; D gene unclear. V was cut by 0 bases and J by 6 bases, with 7 bases left in between. CDR1 is KGHDR, CDR2 SFDVKD, per germline. The CDR3 is 13 amino acids. The CDR3: CATSDLSGDGYTF. Here the CDR3 DNA reads TGTGCCACCAGTGATTTGTCGGGTGATGGCTACACCTTC.

The chain employs TRBV7-5 and TRBJ1-1. TRBV7-5 is a listed pseudogene. The CDR3 sequence is 14 residues long. CDR3 sequence reads: CVRSPSAENTEAFF. The CDR3 nucleotides read TGTGTCAGAAGTCCAAGTGCGGAGAACACTGAAGCTTTCTTT.

The CDR3 DNA is TGTGCCAGCAGCCGCCGAGTTCAGCCCCAGCATTTT. Translating gives CASSRRVQPQHF. V usage is TRBV28 and J usage is TRBJ1-5; D unresolved. Germline-derived CDR1 and CDR2 are MDHEN and SYDVKM. The CDR3 is made up of 12 amino acids. Trimming shortened V by 6 bases and J by 6 bases, and 9 bases separated the two germline ends.

This chain joins TRBV5-1 and TRBJ2-2, with D possibly matching TRBD2 (7 bases). The length of the CDR3 is 15 residues. Germline values: CDR1 SGHRS, CDR2 YFSETQ. V lost 1 base and J lost 5, with 12 bases in between. The CDR3 DNA is TGCGCCAGCAGCTTGATTGCGGGGGCGACCGGGGAGCTGTTTTTT. Residues: CASSLIAGATGELFF.

The chain couples TRBV5-1 to TRBJ2-6; a possible D gene is TRBD2 (5 bases). Germline assignment: CDR1 SGHRS and CDR2 YFSETQ. CDR3 length: 16 residues. The germline V and J ends were trimmed by 9 bases and 1 base, with 17 bases remaining between them. This chain's CDR3 is CATQPNPGSGANVLTF. CDR3 coding DNA: TGCGCCACCCAGCCGAACCCGGGGTCTGGGGCCAACGTCCTGACTTTC.

The rearrangement links TRBV3-1 (or the pseudogene TRBV3-2) to TRBJ2-2; D unclear. Germline V gene data show CDR1 as LGHDT and CDR2 as YNNKEL (reference sequence). The CDR3 is made up of 16 amino acids. The V gene lost 4 bases and the J gene lost 5 bases, with 17 bases spanning the gap. CDR3 loop: CASSPNPNTVTGELFF. CDR3 coding DNA: TGTGCCAGCAGCCCCAACCCAAACACAGTTACCGGGGAGCTGTTTTTT.

This clone was detected once. V and J are TRBV7-8 and TRBJ2-7; 7 bases align to TRBD2. Trimming at V came to 8 bases and at J to 2 bases, leaving 6 bases not matched to a gene. Looked up from germline, CDR1 is SGHVS and CDR2 is FQNEAQ. This CDR3 is built from 13 residues. The CDR3 coding sequence is TGTGCCAGCGGCGGGGGAGGGACCTACGAGCAGTACTTC. As protein: CASGGGGTYEQYF. The full variable domain, with the rest looked up from reference TRBV7-8 and TRBJ2-7, is GAGVSQSPRYKVAKRGQDVALRCDPISGHVSLFWYQQALGQGPEFLTYFQNEAQLDKSGLPSDRFFAERPEGSVSTLKIQRTQQEDSAVYLCASGGGGTYEQYFGPGTRLTVT.

The chain is built from TRBV24-1 and TRBJ1-5; D gene ambiguous. Germline CDR1 reads KGHDR; CDR2 reads SFDVKD. Trimming stripped 5 bases from V and 0 bases from J, with 7 bases between. The CDR3 covers 14 residues. CDR3 residues: CATSGTYSNQPQHF. CDR3 bases: TGTGCCACCAGTGGCACCTATAGCAATCAGCCCCAGCATTTT.

CDR3 in DNA: TGTGCCAGCAGCCTGGACAGTAGCAATCAGCCCCAGCATTTT. It specifies CASSLDSSNQPQHF. V is TRBV5-6 and J is TRBJ1-5, with D possibly being TRBD1 (6 bases). The V end lost 4 bases, the J end lost 0 bases, and 8 bases lay between the germline ends. This CDR3 has 14 residues. Looked up from germline, CDR1 is SGHDT and CDR2 is YYEEEE.

The chain carries TRBV7-9 and TRBJ1-4; 7 nucleotides line up with TRBD1. There are 16 residues in the CDR3. CDR1 SEHNR and CDR2 FQNEAQ come from the germline V gene (reference sequence). V shed 0 bases and J 8 bases; nucleotides not matched to a gene: 9. CDR3 residues: CASSLAPGTVTEKLFF. CDR3 DNA: TGTGCCAGCAGCTTAGCCCCCGGGACAGTGACCGAAAAACTGTTTTTT.

J is TRBJ1-5 and V is TRBV4-2; D gene uncertain. CDR3 size: 14 residues. V lost 0 bases and J lost 4, with 7 bases in between. Germline V lookup: CDR1 LGHNA, CDR2 YNFKEQ. CDR3 sequence reads: CASSQELTNQPQHF. CDR3 coding DNA: TGTGCCAGCAGCCAAGAACTTACGAATCAGCCCCAGCATTTT.

V gene TRBV7-9 combines with J gene TRBJ2-3; TRBD2 is a possible D gene (6 bases). Germline V lookup: CDR1 SEHNR, CDR2 FQNEAQ (reference sequence). The CDR3 totals 14 residues. With 5 bases removed from V and 5 bases from J, the gap between germline ends came to 14 bases. The CDR3 region has the DNA TGTGCCAGCAGCCCGGGGGTAGCGAAAGATACGCAGTATTTT. Translated, it gives CASSPGVAKDTQYF. Full variable domain (outside the CDR3, taken from reference TRBV7-9 and TRBJ2-3): DTGVSQNPRHKITKRGQNVTFRCDPISEHNRLYWYRQTLGQGPEFLTYFQNEAQLEKSRLLSDRFSAERPKGSFSTLEIQRTEQGDSAMYLCASSPGVAKDTQYFGPGTRLTVL.

The chain employs TRBV7-2 and TRBJ2-1; 13 bases agree with TRBD2. Germline loops: CDR1 SGHTA, CDR2 FQGNSA. The CDR3 totals 20 residues. V was clipped by 0 bases and J by 2 bases; unmatched bases: 10. CDR3 protein: CASSLASSSTSGGAYNEQFF. CDR3 nucleotide sequence: TGTGCCAGCAGCTTAGCATCTTCCTCCACTAGCGGGGGGGCCTACAATGAGCAGTTCTTC.

This chain joins TRBV11-3 and TRBJ2-2; TRBD2 aligns across 7 bases. V was pared by 5 bases and J by 5 bases, with 8 bases of the junction left unmatched. The length of the CDR3 is 15 residues. Germline V gene sequence: CDR1 SGHNT, CDR2 YENEEA. CDR3 nucleotides: TGTGCCAGCAGCCCCACCGGGGGGATTACCGGGGAGCTGTTTTTT. As protein: CASSPTGGITGELFF. The full variable domain, with the rest looked up from reference TRBV11-3 and TRBJ2-2, is EAGVVQSPRYKIIEKKQPVAFWCNPISGHNTLYWYLQNLGQGPELLIRYENEEAVDDSQLPKDRFSAERLKGVDSTLKIQPAELGDSAVYLCASSPTGGITGELFFGEGSRLTVL.

This clone has a single count. The CDR3 DNA reads TGTGCCAGCAGCCTCTCCTTGAACACTGAAGCTTTCTTT. It translates to CASSLSLNTEAFF. The chain joins TRBV6-5 to TRBJ1-1; D is ambiguous. Trimming shortened V by 6 bases and J by 0 bases, and 8 bases separated the two germline ends. CDR1 MNHEY and CDR2 SVGAGI come from the germline V gene. The length of the CDR3 is 13 residues.

V usage is TRBV2 and J usage is TRBJ2-5; D not certain. The CDR3 loop spans 13 amino acids. The ends were cut back, 7 bases at V and 3 bases at J, with 12 bases in the middle. Germline CDR1 and CDR2: SNHLY and FYNNEI. The CDR3 DNA is TGTGCCAGCACCGACACGGTAAAAGAGACCCAGTACTTC. Translation: CASTDTVKETQYF.

This rearrangement joins TRBV5-1 to TRBJ2-3; perhaps TRBD2 as D (6 bases). V was cut by 4 bases and J by 0 bases, with 12 bases left in between. Germline CDR1 and CDR2: SGHRS and YFSETQ. The CDR3 runs to 15 residues. The CDR3 bases are TGCGCCAGCAGCCCCCTAAGCGGGAGCACAGATACGCAGTATTTT. The encoded protein is CASSPLSGSTDTQYF.

V gene TRBV30 combines with J gene TRBJ2-7; D gene uncertain. V gave up 2 bases and J gave up 3 bases, with 14 bases separating them. The CDR3 extends over 14 amino acids. CDR1 and CDR2 (germline): GTSNPN, SVGIG (reference sequence). The CDR3 region is CAWSTLRFVYEQYF. The CDR3 DNA is TGTGCCTGGAGTACCTTGAGGTTCGTCTACGAGCAGTACTTC.

This clone was detected only a few times. The chain couples TRBV7-2 to TRBJ1-2; no clear D gene. Trimming removed 4 bases at V and 2 bases at J, with 11 bases between. This CDR3 region has 14 residues. Germline lookup yields CDR1 SGHTA and CDR2 FQGNSA. CDR3 DNA sequence: TGTGCCAGCAGCTCCTCCCGGAGGAACTATGGCTACACCTTC. Protein sequence: CASSSSRRNYGYTF.

The chain combines TRBV2 with TRBJ1-2; maybe TRBD1 (5 bases). This CDR3 has 13 residues. Between the trimmed V and J ends, which lost 4 bases and 6 bases, there was a span of 12 bases. Per germline, CDR1 SNHLY and CDR2 FYNNEI. CDR3 nucleotide sequence: TGTGCCAGCAGTGTAGCGCAGGGCCATGGCTACACCTTC. Translated: CASSVAQGHGYTF.